The next 32 T cell receptor beta chains were all read from a single sample in a study of blood T cell repertoires in COVID-19. TCRdb's copy holds only in-frame clones and misses some; the assay was immunoSEQ multiplex PCR. The sample holds approximately 110,000 clones, around 89% seen once. Material for sequencing was peripheral blood. These receptors all come from a woman older than 75 with acute or convalescent COVID-19.

The chain has TRBV18 and TRBJ2-5; D is undetermined. With 5 bases removed from V and 2 bases from J, the gap between germline ends came to 9 bases. This CDR3 is 13 amino acids long. Per the germline V gene, CDR1 is KGHSH and CDR2 is LQKENI. CDR3 nucleotide sequence: TGTGCCAGCTCAAAGTACTTTCAAGAGACCCAGTACTTC. Amino acid sequence: CASSKYFQETQYF.

This clone was recorded only once. Likely a read error: the CDR3 ends without its conserved phenylalanine or tryptophan. The genes are TRBV7-9 and TRBJ2-7; 14 bases are a match to TRBD2. The J call may be faulty, since TRBJ2-1 better matches the DNA end. This CDR3 is 13 amino acids long. CDR1 and CDR2 from the germline V gene are SEHNR and FQNEAQ (reference sequence). The DNA of the CDR3 is TGTGCCAGCAGCTTTGGGACTAGCGGGGGGCAGTTCCTG. This translates into CASSFGTSGGQFL.

This clone was seen a single time. Additional DNA sequences in this sample encode the identical CDR3. This rearrangement joins TRBV6-1 to TRBJ2-7, with D possibly being TRBD1 (6 bases). V was cut by 1 base and J by 2 bases, with 9 bases left in between. CDR1 and CDR2 (germline): MNHNS, SASEGT. The CDR3 has 14 residues. For the CDR3, the DNA is TGTGCCAGCAGTGAAGGACAGGTTACCTACGAGCAGTACTTC. This sequence encodes CASSEGQVTYEQYF.

V gene TRBV14 combines with J gene TRBJ2-3; TRBD2 agrees at 10 bases. Germline trimming cut 4 bases from V and 1 base from J; bases unmatched to any gene: 8. The V gene's germline CDR1 is SGHDN and CDR2 FVKESK. This CDR3 region has 17 residues. In nucleotides, the CDR3 is TGTGCCAGCAGCCCTCCTCCTCTAGCGGGGGGCACAGATACGCAGTATTTT. It translates to CASSPPPLAGGTDTQYF.

The rearrangement uses TRBV29-1 and TRBJ1-2, with D perhaps TRBD1 (6 bases). Trimming pared 2 bases from V and 4 bases from J, leaving 14 bases between. The CDR3 runs 14 residues. Germline CDR1 is SQVTM and CDR2 is ANQGSEA. As DNA, the CDR3 is TGCAGCGTTGAAACGGACAGTTCCAGCTATGGCTACACCTTC. The encoded protein is CSVETDSSSYGYTF.

This clone has just one count. The chain carries TRBV28 and TRBJ1-2; 7 bases agree with TRBD1. CDR1 is MDHEN, CDR2 SYDVKM, per germline. After removal of 3 bases from V and 6 bases from J, the junction contained 16 bases not matched to a gene. CDR3 size: 17 residues. The CDR3 spells CASSFGTGVRVGNGYTF. The CDR3 DNA sequence: TGTGCCAGCAGTTTCGGCACAGGGGTGAGGGTAGGGAATGGCTACACCTTC.

The sample holds a few counts of this clone. This chain connects TRBV19 to TRBJ2-3; the D gene is possibly TRBD1 (7 bases). The CDR3 totals 15 residues. Between the trimmed V and J ends, which lost 1 base and 4 bases, there was a span of 12 bases. The germline V gene encodes CDR1 LNHDA and CDR2 SQIVND (reference sequence). CDR3 amino acids: CASSIGTGGADTQYF. The CDR3 nucleotides read TGTGCCAGTAGTATAGGGACAGGAGGGGCAGATACGCAGTATTTT. The full variable domain, rest sourced from reference TRBV19 and TRBJ2-3, is DGGITQSPKYLFRKEGQNVTLSCEQNLNHDAMYWYRQDPGQGLRLIYYSQIVNDFQKGDIAEGYSVSREKKESFPLTVTSAQKNPTAFYLCASSIGTGGADTQYFGPGTRLTVL.

The CDR3 nucleotides read TGTGCCAGCTTTGGGGGGGCGGACTATGGCTACACCTTC. The encoded protein is CASFGGADYGYTF. V gene TRBV6-5 combines with J gene TRBJ1-2; D perhaps matches TRBD1 (6 bases). Germline V gives CDR1 MNHEY, CDR2 SVGAGI. The CDR3 covers 13 residues. The germline V and J ends were trimmed by 8 bases and 3 bases, with 13 bases remaining between them.

The chain joins TRBV10-1 to TRBJ2-7, with TRBD1 matching 8 bases. Germline V gene sequence: CDR1 WNHNN, CDR2 SYGVQD (reference sequence). J was trimmed by 4 bases and V by 5 bases; bases with no gene match: 4. There are 13 residues in the CDR3. CDR3 bases: TGCGCCAGCAGTAGAGGACAGGGTTACGAGCAGTACTTC. Amino acids: CASSRGQGYEQYF.

The chain combines TRBV7-2 with TRBJ1-2; D is possibly TRBD1 (6 bases). The CDR3 consists of 14 residues. V lost 5 bases and J lost 7, with 17 bases in between. CDR1 and CDR2 (germline): SGHTA, FQGNSA. CDR3 sequence reads: CASSVTRGLGGYTF. In DNA form, the CDR3 reads TGTGCCAGCAGCGTCACGCGGGGGCTGGGTGGCTACACCTTC.

This chain joins TRBV27 and TRBJ1-5; TRBD1 matches 11 bases. V shed 3 bases, J shed 7 bases, and the junction held 2 bases outside the gene matches. Germline CDR1 and CDR2: MNHEY and SMNVEV (reference sequence). This CDR3 has 14 residues. The CDR3 coding sequence is TGTGCCAGCAGTTTTGGACAGGGGGCCCAGCCCCAGCATTTT. Translated, it gives CASSFGQGAQPQHF.

This chain connects TRBV19 to TRBJ1-2; D not resolved. This CDR3 is 11 amino acids long. Germline values: CDR1 LNHDA, CDR2 SQIVND (reference sequence). Trimming left V 5 bases short and J 8 bases short, with 9 bases between. CDR3 in amino acids: CASSPGGGYTF. The CDR3 bases are TGTGCCAGTAGTCCCGGCGGAGGCTACACCTTC.

The rearrangement uses TRBV3-1 (or the pseudogene TRBV3-2) and TRBJ2-7; D might be TRBD1 (5 bases). Germline-derived CDR1 and CDR2 are LGHDT and YNNKEL (reference sequence). CDR3 size: 13 residues. V was clipped by 2 bases and J by 7 bases, with 12 bases between them. The CDR3 reads CASSQQGRWEQYF. CDR3 bases: TGTGCCAGCAGCCAACAGGGAAGGTGGGAGCAGTACTTC.

The rearrangement links TRBV25-1 to TRBJ2-1; tentative D call: TRBD1 (5 bases). The germline V gene has CDR1 MGHDK and CDR2 SYGVNS. Trimming stripped 1 base from V and 13 bases from J, with 14 bases between. CDR3 length equals 13 residues. The CDR3: CASSEWPQGKQFF. The CDR3 DNA is TGTGCCAGCAGTGAATGGCCGCAGGGAAAACAGTTCTTC.

The genes are TRBV6-5 and TRBJ2-7; TRBD1 agrees at 7 bases. Germline loops: CDR1 MNHEY, CDR2 SVGAGI. The CDR3 consists of 14 residues. Trimming took 7 bases from V and 3 from J; bases not matched to a gene: 9. The CDR3 nucleotides read TGTGCCAGCACCCAACCGGGACAGAGCTACGAGCAGTACTTC. As protein: CASTQPGQSYEQYF.

This chain joins TRBV10-1 and TRBJ1-6; D not certain. The germline V gene has CDR1 WNHNN and CDR2 SYGVQD (reference sequence). The CDR3 loop spans 13 amino acids. V lost 2 bases and J lost 7, with 6 bases in between. The CDR3 region is CASSETGNSPLHF. CDR3 coding DNA: TGCGCCAGCAGTGAGACGGGGAATTCACCCCTCCACTTT.

The chain has TRBV28 and TRBJ1-2; D is undetermined. Trimming cost V 4 bases and J 7 bases, with 7 bases left between them. The CDR3 has 11 residues. The germline V gene encodes CDR1 MDHEN and CDR2 SYDVKM. The CDR3 reads CASSSPRGYTF. The CDR3 region has the DNA TGTGCCAGCAGTTCCCCCCGTGGCTACACCTTC.

The chain recombines TRBV24-1 with TRBJ2-1; D is unclear. Germline V gene sequence: CDR1 KGHDR, CDR2 SFDVKD. The CDR3 extends over 17 amino acids. The V and J ends lost 4 bases and 0 bases respectively, with 15 bases between them. As DNA, the CDR3 is TGTGCCACCAGTGACCCCAAGACTGTTAGCTCCTACAATGAGCAGTTCTTC. Amino acids: CATSDPKTVSSYNEQFF.

V gene TRBV25-1 combines with J gene TRBJ2-5, with D possibly matching TRBD2 (6 bases). The V end lost 5 bases, the J end lost 4 bases, and 20 bases lay between the germline ends. The CDR3 covers 16 residues. The germline CDR1 and CDR2 sequences are MGHDK and SYGVNS. The chain's CDR3 is CASSKAGGVDGETQYF. The CDR3 DNA reads as TGTGCCAGCAGTAAGGCTGGAGGGGTTGATGGAGAGACCCAGTACTTC.

The rearrangement joins TRBV9 to TRBJ2-1, with 7 bases matching TRBD2. From germline, CDR1 is SGDLS and CDR2 YYNGEE. This CDR3 spans 18 amino acids. The trim removed 0 bases at V and 5 bases at J, leaving 14 bases unmatched. CDR3 in DNA: TGTGCCAGCAGCGTAGGGGATCTTGGAGCGGGGAGTGACAATGAGCAGTTCTTC. This gives the protein CASSVGDLGAGSDNEQFF.

The CDR3 coding sequence is TGTGCCACCCGACAGGGGGCGGGCGGGGCCAACGTCCTGACTTTC. This sequence encodes CATRQGAGGANVLTF. The V and J genes are TRBV28 and TRBJ2-6; 10 bases match TRBD1. Losses at the gene ends were 10 bases for V and 4 bases for J; bases not matched to a gene: 7. CDR1 and CDR2 from the germline V gene are MDHEN and SYDVKM. CDR3 length: 15 residues.

V usage is TRBV28 and J usage is TRBJ1-2; tentative D call: TRBD1 (5 bases). Germline V gene sequence: CDR1 MDHEN, CDR2 SYDVKM. The CDR3 runs to 14 residues. Trimming took 3 bases from V and 0 from J, leaving 8 bases between them. As DNA, the CDR3 is TGTGCCAGCAGTTTGGGGGGGGCTAACTATGGCTACACCTTC. It is translated as CASSLGGANYGYTF.

The chain recombines TRBV10-2 with TRBJ2-1, with TRBD1 matching over 8 bases. The CDR3 totals 16 residues. J lost 1 base, V lost 5 bases, and 7 bases had no gene match. The germline V gene encodes CDR1 WSHSY and CDR2 SAAADI. CDR3 sequence: CASSLRGRGSYNEQFF. The CDR3 DNA reads TGCGCCAGCAGTCTCAGGGGGCGGGGTTCCTACAATGAGCAGTTCTTC.

The rearrangement links TRBV28 to TRBJ2-2, with 8 bases lining up with TRBD1. Unmatched junction bases numbered 4, after V lost 10 bases and J lost 6 bases. CDR1 is MDHEN, CDR2 SYDVKM, per germline. This CDR3 has 12 amino acids. DNA of the CDR3: TGTGCCACCAGGGGGCGCCCCGGGGAGCTGTTTTTT. As protein: CATRGRPGELFF.

The chain uses TRBV2 and TRBJ2-7; 12 bases match TRBD2. The CDR3 sequence is 15 residues long. Per germline, CDR1 SNHLY and CDR2 FYNNEI. The ends lost 3 bases at V and 4 bases at J; junction bases unmatched: 4. The CDR3 protein is CASSETSGGSYEQYF. CDR3 DNA sequence: TGTGCCAGCAGTGAGACTAGCGGGGGAAGTTACGAGCAGTACTTC.

This clone appeared a single time. The rearrangement links TRBV21-1 to TRBJ1-5; the table's TRBD1 call for D was not verified on the DNA. TRBV21-1 is tagged as a pseudogene. The CDR3 spans 19 residues. CDR3 in amino acids: CASSNLGQGIDNSNQPQHF. The CDR3 DNA sequence: TGTGCCAGCAGCAACTTGGGACAGGGGATTGATAATAGCAATCAGCCCCAGCATTTT.

This chain uses TRBV7-3 with TRBJ2-2, with 7 bases aligning to TRBD1. Trimming at V came to 1 base and at J to 4 bases, leaving 3 bases not matched to a gene. The CDR3 consists of 15 residues. Germline CDR1 reads SGHTA; CDR2 reads FQGTGA. CDR3 sequence: CASSLSPGGTGELFF. In DNA, the CDR3 is TGTGCCAGCAGCTTAAGCCCAGGGGGCACCGGGGAGCTGTTTTTT.

The chain uses TRBV6-2 or TRBV6-3 and TRBJ2-3; 12 bases map to TRBD1. Germline CDR1 and CDR2: MNHEY and SVGEGT. The CDR3 spans 16 residues. Trimming cost V 6 bases and J 4 bases; bases outside gene matches: 8. CDR3 sequence reads: CASSRPGQGAADTQYF. CDR3 sequence (DNA): TGTGCCAGCAGCCGACCGGGACAGGGGGCTGCAGATACGCAGTATTTT.

The V gene is TRBV11-3, the J gene TRBJ1-1, with 9 bases that match TRBD1. Trimming cost V 1 base and J 10 bases; bases outside gene matches: 4. The length of the CDR3 is 13 residues. CDR1 and CDR2 (germline): SGHNT, YENEEA. The CDR3: CASSLAGTGTAFF. The CDR3 region has the DNA TGTGCCAGCAGCTTAGCCGGGACAGGGACAGCTTTCTTT.

The gene calls are TRBV5-1 and TRBJ2-2, with TRBD2 matching over 12 bases. CDR1 is SGHRS, CDR2 YFSETQ, per germline. The trim removed 1 base at V and 7 bases at J, leaving 8 bases unmatched. The CDR3 contains 17 residues. The CDR3 DNA reads as TGCGCCAGCAGCTTGTTGCTAGCGGGGGGGCCCAGCGGGGAGCTGTTTTTT. As protein: CASSLLLAGGPSGELFF.

This clone is a singleton in its sample. The J gene is TRBJ2-7, the V gene TRBV4-1, with no clear D. The ends were cut back, 3 bases at V and 2 bases at J, with 11 bases in the middle. CDR3 size: 14 residues. Per germline, CDR1 MGHRA and CDR2 YSYEKL. The CDR3 DNA follows: TGCGCCAGCAGCCAGGTTACAGAAGCCTACGAGCAGTACTTC. This codes for CASSQVTEAYEQYF.

The chain uses TRBV18 and TRBJ2-5, with D possibly being TRBD1 (5 bases). Germline CDR1 and CDR2: KGHSH and LQKENI. The CDR3 has 14 amino acids. Trimming took off 3 bases at V and 5 bases at J, with 13 bases between the two ends. DNA for the CDR3: TGTGCCAGCTCACCCTCGGCAGGGCGGGAGACCCAGTACTTC. Amino acids: CASSPSAGRETQYF.